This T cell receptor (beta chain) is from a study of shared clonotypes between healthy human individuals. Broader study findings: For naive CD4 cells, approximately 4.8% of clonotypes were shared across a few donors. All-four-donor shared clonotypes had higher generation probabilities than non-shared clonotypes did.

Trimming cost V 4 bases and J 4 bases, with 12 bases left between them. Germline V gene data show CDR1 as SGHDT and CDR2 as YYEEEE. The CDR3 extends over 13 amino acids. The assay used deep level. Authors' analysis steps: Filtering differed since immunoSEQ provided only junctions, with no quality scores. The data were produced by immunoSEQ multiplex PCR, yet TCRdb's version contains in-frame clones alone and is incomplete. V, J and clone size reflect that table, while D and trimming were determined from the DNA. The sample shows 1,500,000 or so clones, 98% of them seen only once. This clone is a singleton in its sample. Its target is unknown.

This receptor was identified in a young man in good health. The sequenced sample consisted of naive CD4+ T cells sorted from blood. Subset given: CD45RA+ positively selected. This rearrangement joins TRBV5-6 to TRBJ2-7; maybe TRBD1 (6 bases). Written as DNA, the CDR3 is TGTGCCAGCAGCCCCCTACAGGGTTACGAGCAGTACTTC. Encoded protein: CASSPLQGYEQYF. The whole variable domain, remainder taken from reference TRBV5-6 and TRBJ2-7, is DAGVTQSPTHLIKTRGQQVTLRCSPKSGHDTVSWYQQALGQGPQFIFQYYEEEERQRGNFPDRFSGHQFPNYSSELNVNALLLGDSALYLCASSPLQGYEQYFGPGTRLTVT.